These 31 T cell receptor beta chains originate from one sample sequenced in a study of T-cell reconstitution after alpha-beta-depleted transplantation in children. Unique molecular identifiers tagged the TCRbeta library. One entry per CDR3 protein, called by TCRdb with MiXCR from the PCR reads. The data contain roughly 190,000 distinct CDR3 sequences, roughly 14% of them singletons. The sample here was PBMCs from the stem cell graft donor, taken from the stem cell graft. Receptors were obtained from a human donor who donated a stem cell graft to a child with acute lymphoblastic leukemia.

The chain joins TRBV30 to TRBJ2-1, with TRBD2 identical over 10 bases. Germline V lookup: CDR1 GTSNPN, CDR2 SVGIG (reference sequence). This CDR3 has 12 amino acids. The CDR3 is CALLAGYNEQFF. CDR3 bases: TGTGCATTACTAGCGGGGTACAATGAGCAGTTCTTC. Using reference TRBV30 and TRBJ2-1 for the parts outside the CDR3, the full variable domain is SQTIHQWPATLVQPVGSPLSLECTVEGTSNPNLYWYRQAAGRGLQLLFYSVGIGQISSEVPQNLSASRPQDRQFILSSKKLLLSDSGFYLCALLAGYNEQFFGPGTRLTVL.

The chain employs TRBV12-3 or TRBV12-4 and TRBJ2-1; weak D call: TRBD1 (5 bases). The CDR3 loop spans 12 amino acids. The V end was cut by 6 bases, the J end by 9 bases, with 12 bases between. The CDR3 nucleotides are TGTGCCAGCAGGTATAACCAGGGTGAGCAGTTCTTC. This encodes CASRYNQGEQFF.

In its sample, this clonotype was seen many times. The J gene is TRBJ2-7, the V gene TRBV12-3 or TRBV12-4, with 11 bases identical to TRBD1. CDR3 length: 14 residues. V was clipped by 10 bases and J by 5 bases; unmatched bases: 10. The CDR3 reads CATRDRGVSDEQYF. CDR3 bases: TGTGCCACCCGGGACAGGGGGGTTTCCGACGAGCAGTACTTC.

The chain couples TRBV4-2 to TRBJ2-1, with 8 bases lining up with TRBD2. Trimming removed 4 bases from V and 0 bases from J; junction bases left unmatched: 14. The CDR3 has 19 amino acids. Germline V gene sequence: CDR1 LGHNA, CDR2 YNFKEQ. This CDR3 is CASSPFALAGVSSYNEQFF. CDR3 bases: TGTGCCAGCAGCCCTTTCGCGCTAGCGGGCGTAAGCTCCTACAATGAGCAGTTCTTC.

The gene calls are TRBV5-1 and TRBJ2-2, with TRBD2 matching over 7 bases. Germline trimming cut 4 bases from V and 6 bases from J; bases unmatched to any gene: 6. Per germline, CDR1 SGHRS and CDR2 YFSETQ. CDR3 length: 14 amino acids. Here the CDR3 DNA reads TGCGCCAGCAGCGGGGGGGTAGACCCCGGGGAGCTGTTTTTT. Protein product: CASSGGVDPGELFF.

The sample holds many counts of this clonotype. CDR3 in amino acids: CASREKTTSTLSPLHF. CDR3 sequence (DNA): TGTGCCAGCAGAGAAAAGACGACATCTACTCTTTCACCCCTCCACTTT. This rearrangement joins TRBV25-1 to TRBJ1-6; D is undetermined. V lost 6 bases and J lost 9, with 21 bases in between. This CDR3 is built from 16 residues. Looked up from germline, CDR1 is MGHDK and CDR2 is SYGVNS. Complete variable domain (other parts from reference TRBV25-1 and TRBJ1-6): EADIYQTPRYLVIGTGKKITLECSQTMGHDKMYWYQQDPGMELHLIHYSYGVNSTEKGDLSSESTVSRIRTEHFPLTLESARPSHTSQYLCASREKTTSTLSPLHFGNGTRLTVT.

This clonotype was found many times. The chain carries TRBV5-1 and TRBJ2-3, with D hard to call. There are 16 residues in the CDR3. The germline V gene encodes CDR1 SGHRS and CDR2 YFSETQ. V was shortened by 3 bases and J by 1 base, with 15 bases between the two germline ends. In DNA form, the CDR3 reads TGCGCCAGCAGCTCGTTATCCCTTGGGGGCACAGATACGCAGTATTTT. Translated: CASSSLSLGGTDTQYF.

This clonotype was observed at least ten times. DNA of the CDR3: TGTGCCAGCAGAGTCACAGGCTGGGGGGAAAAACTGTTTTTT. It specifies CASRVTGWGEKLFF. The chain joins TRBV6-1 to TRBJ1-4; tentative D call: TRBD1 (5 bases). Germline V lookup: CDR1 MNHNS, CDR2 SASEGT. CDR3 length equals 14 residues. Trimming shortened V by 6 bases and J by 8 bases, and 16 bases separated the two germline ends.

In this sample, this clonotype turned up many times. The chain employs TRBV10-1 and TRBJ2-7; unclear D gene. From germline, CDR1 is WNHNN and CDR2 SYGVQD (reference sequence). The CDR3 has 14 amino acids. Trimming pared 3 bases from V and 6 bases from J, leaving 15 bases between. CDR3 amino acids: CASSEYRATTEQYF. The CDR3, as DNA: TGCGCCAGCAGTGAATACCGAGCTACGACCGAGCAGTACTTC.

This clonotype was observed many times. At one end the junction does not follow the germline gene, possibly because of a read error. The V call is TRBV10-3, the J call TRBJ2-1; D might be TRBD2 (5 bases). CDR3 length: 16 residues. CDR1 and CDR2 (germline): ENHRY, SYGVKD. The CDR3 sequence is CAMSGRETKSYNEQFF. CDR3 nucleotide sequence: TGTGCCATGAGTGGGCGTGAGACTAAATCCTACAATGAGCAGTTCTTC.

The chain links TRBV20-1 to TRBJ2-6, with no clear D. V was shortened by 3 bases and J by 0 bases, with 9 bases between the two germline ends. There are 15 residues in the CDR3. In germline, CDR1 is DFQATT, CDR2 SNEGSKA (reference sequence). The CDR3, as DNA: TGCAGTGCTAGTCTCGCCACCTCTGGGGCCAACGTCCTGACTTTC. Amino acid sequence: CSASLATSGANVLTF.

This clonotype came up many times. The chain is built from TRBV6-1 and TRBJ1-4, with D perhaps matching TRBD1 (5 bases). V was trimmed by 6 bases and J by 6 bases, leaving 11 bases between them. The CDR3 contains 13 residues. Germline V gene sequence: CDR1 MNHNS, CDR2 SASEGT. The CDR3 nucleotides are TGTGCCAGCAGACAGGCCGGGGATGAAAAACTGTTTTTT. Protein: CASRQAGDEKLFF.

J is TRBJ2-2 and V is TRBV19; 7 nucleotides agree with TRBD1. After removal of 2 bases from V and 1 base from J, the junction contained 1 base not matched to a gene. The CDR3 totals 15 residues. CDR1 is LNHDA and CDR2 is SQIVND in the germline V gene (reference sequence). In nucleotides, the CDR3 is TGTGCCAGTAGTATAAGGGACAGGAACACCGGGGAGCTGTTTTTT. Its translation is CASSIRDRNTGELFF.

This clonotype was seen many times. V is TRBV20-1 and J is TRBJ2-7, with D perhaps given as TRBD1 or TRBD2 (6 bases each). Germline assignment: CDR1 DFQATT and CDR2 SNEGSKA (reference sequence). Trimming pared 5 bases from V and 6 bases from J, leaving 20 bases between. The CDR3 is 14 residues long. The CDR3 sequence: CSARRRGATFEQYF. In DNA, the CDR3 is TGCAGTGCTCGCCGAAGGGGGGCGACTTTCGAGCAGTACTTC.

In this sample, this clonotype turned up many times. The J gene is TRBJ2-7, the V gene TRBV28; 11 bases align to TRBD1. This CDR3 contains 15 residues. V dropped 7 bases and J dropped 5; count of bases not matched to a gene: 10. The V gene's germline CDR1 is MDHEN and CDR2 SYDVKM. Written as DNA, the CDR3 is TGTGCCAGCAAAATGAGGACAGGGGGCATCCACGAGCAGTACTTC. Amino acid sequence: CASKMRTGGIHEQYF.

This clonotype turned up a few times. The rearrangement links TRBV20-1 to TRBJ2-7, with 11 bases fitting TRBD2. Trimming cost V 2 bases and J 3 bases; bases outside gene matches: 6. CDR3 size: 15 residues. CDR1 and CDR2 (germline): DFQATT, SNEGSKA (reference sequence). The CDR3 DNA sequence: TGCAGTGCTAGAAGGCATGGGACTAGCGGCTACGAGCAGTACTTC. Protein product: CSARRHGTSGYEQYF.

This clonotype was seen many times. V is TRBV20-1 and J is TRBJ2-7; 8 positions agree with TRBD2. V shed 0 bases and J 2 bases; nucleotides not matched to a gene: 6. This CDR3 has 15 amino acids. CDR1 and CDR2 from the germline V gene are DFQATT and SNEGSKA (reference sequence). Written as DNA, the CDR3 is TGCAGTGCTAGAGACGGGACTAGGCCAACCTACGAGCAGTACTTC. It yields the protein CSARDGTRPTYEQYF.

The chain couples TRBV4-2 to TRBJ1-5; 7 bases match TRBD1. Germline V lookup: CDR1 LGHNA, CDR2 YNFKEQ. The V gene end was trimmed by 5 bases and the J gene end by 9 bases; junction bases not matched to a gene: 13. This CDR3 has 15 amino acids. The CDR3 bases are TGTGCCAGCAGCTCCCGGGACAGCTCGTCCCGGCCCCAGCATTTT. Translated: CASSSRDSSSRPQHF.

This clonotype was detected only a few times. The chain couples TRBV6-1 to TRBJ1-2; perhaps TRBD1 as D (5 bases). With 7 bases removed from V and 3 bases from J, the gap between germline ends came to 15 bases. The CDR3 extends over 14 amino acids. Germline values: CDR1 MNHNS, CDR2 SASEGT. CDR3 DNA sequence: TGTGCCAGCACTCTACAGGCTACCCACTATGGCTACACCTTC. Translated: CASTLQATHYGYTF.

This clonotype showed up many times. The chain joins TRBV4-1 to TRBJ2-5; no clear D. CDR1 MGHRA and CDR2 YSYEKL come from the germline V gene. The CDR3 consists of 12 residues. The V end was cut by 0 bases, the J end by 6 bases, with 5 bases between. CDR3 in DNA: TGCGCCAGCAGCCAAGATGGGAAGACCCAGTACTTC. It encodes CASSQDGKTQYF.

This clonotype was recorded at least ten times. The V and J genes are TRBV20-1 and TRBJ2-7, with 8 bases aligning to TRBD2. The J segment lost 7 bases and the V segment lost 4 bases, leaving 12 bases of the junction unmatched. The CDR3 contains 14 residues. Germline CDR1 reads DFQATT; CDR2 reads SNEGSKA (reference sequence). The CDR3 sequence: CSAISGTTGGEQYF. The CDR3 DNA follows: TGCAGTGCTATAAGCGGGACCACGGGAGGGGAGCAGTACTTC.

This clonotype came up many times. The gene calls are TRBV3-1 and TRBJ2-2; 7 bases are shared with TRBD2. With 1 base clipped from V and 2 bases from J, the junction kept 7 bases outside the gene matches. Germline loops: CDR1 LGHDT, CDR2 YNNKEL (reference sequence). The CDR3 has 17 amino acids. Written as DNA, the CDR3 is TGTGCCAGCAGCCAAGTGGGGCAGGGACTAAACACCGGGGAGCTGTTTTTT. It yields the protein CASSQVGQGLNTGELFF.

This clonotype was seen ten or more times. J is TRBJ2-7 and V is TRBV20-1; D may be TRBD1 or TRBD2 (5 bases each). The ends were cut back, 5 bases at V and 3 bases at J, with 17 bases in the middle. The CDR3 totals 14 residues. Per the germline V gene, CDR1 is DFQATT and CDR2 is SNEGSKA (reference sequence). The CDR3 bases are TGCAGTGCTTCCGGGACCCTAAAGAGCTACGAGCAGTACTTC. Translated, it gives CSASGTLKSYEQYF.

This clonotype showed up many times. The V call is TRBV7-6, the J call TRBJ2-7; no definite D call. Germline V CDR1 and CDR2: SGHVS, FNYEAQ. The CDR3 length is 13 residues. The V end lost 4 bases, the J end lost 4 bases, and 11 bases lay between the germline ends. For the CDR3, the DNA is TGTGCCAGCAGCTCTACCCCCGGGTACGAGCAGTACTTC. As protein: CASSSTPGYEQYF.

Points on this clonotype: A much larger clone is a single base away; this may be a read error. The chain has TRBV7-2 and TRBJ1-1; D remains unclear. Trimming removed 4 bases from V and 1 base from J, with 10 bases in between. Germline CDR1 reads SGHTA; CDR2 reads FQGNSA. This CDR3 comprises 14 residues. The CDR3 DNA reads as TGTGCCAGCAGCTCATACCGGGAGAACACTGAAGCTTTCTTT. It is translated as CASSSYRENTEAFF.

Ten or more counts support this clonotype. The chain has TRBV10-2 and TRBJ1-1; D is undetermined. The CDR3 has 13 amino acids. Germline V gives CDR1 WSHSY, CDR2 SAAADI. V was clipped by 10 bases and J by 1 base, with 13 bases between them. This chain's CDR3 is CATQRQPNTEAFF. The CDR3 DNA is TGCGCCACCCAAAGGCAGCCGAACACTGAAGCTTTCTTT.

This clonotype came up a few times. The rearrangement joins TRBV29-1 to TRBJ2-3; no clear D gene. Trimming stripped 4 bases from V and 2 bases from J, with 7 bases between. CDR3 size: 12 residues. Germline CDR1 is SQVTM and CDR2 is ANQGSEA. CDR3 residues: CSVVGNTDTQYF. The CDR3 region has the DNA TGCAGCGTTGTAGGGAACACAGATACGCAGTATTTT.

This clonotype appeared many times. The chain carries TRBV7-9 and TRBJ2-3; 7 nucleotides agree with TRBD2. Looked up from germline, CDR1 is SEHNR and CDR2 is FQNEAQ (reference sequence). There are 13 residues in the CDR3. V lost 10 bases to trimming and J lost 6 bases; unmatched junction nucleotides: 10. The CDR3 spells CATLGLDKDTQYF. The DNA of the CDR3 is TGTGCCACCCTAGGACTAGACAAGGATACGCAGTATTTT.

The chain couples TRBV10-3 to TRBJ1-2, with no clear D. V was shortened by 3 bases and J by 2 bases, with 10 bases between the two germline ends. The CDR3 consists of 14 residues. CDR1 and CDR2 (germline): ENHRY, SYGVKD. The chain's CDR3 is CAISDGSKNYGYTF. CDR3 DNA sequence: TGTGCCATCAGTGATGGCAGCAAGAACTATGGCTACACCTTC.

This clonotype appeared many times. This chain joins TRBV12-3 or TRBV12-4 and TRBJ2-7; TRBD1 agrees at 9 bases. With V trimmed by 3 bases and J by 7 bases, 10 bases remained unmatched. The CDR3 has 15 amino acids. As DNA, the CDR3 is TGTGCCAGCAGTTTTATCGAACAGGGGGCTTCGGAGCAGTACTTC. This translates into CASSFIEQGASEQYF.

The rearrangement joins TRBV7-2 to TRBJ2-2, with 7 bases matching TRBD2. Germline V CDR1 and CDR2: SGHTA, FQGNSA. The CDR3 runs 14 residues. After removal of 7 bases from V and 1 base from J, the junction contained 3 bases not matched to a gene. The CDR3 loop reads CASNWGGNTGELFF. CDR3 coding DNA: TGTGCCAGCAATTGGGGGGGGAACACCGGGGAGCTGTTTTTT.